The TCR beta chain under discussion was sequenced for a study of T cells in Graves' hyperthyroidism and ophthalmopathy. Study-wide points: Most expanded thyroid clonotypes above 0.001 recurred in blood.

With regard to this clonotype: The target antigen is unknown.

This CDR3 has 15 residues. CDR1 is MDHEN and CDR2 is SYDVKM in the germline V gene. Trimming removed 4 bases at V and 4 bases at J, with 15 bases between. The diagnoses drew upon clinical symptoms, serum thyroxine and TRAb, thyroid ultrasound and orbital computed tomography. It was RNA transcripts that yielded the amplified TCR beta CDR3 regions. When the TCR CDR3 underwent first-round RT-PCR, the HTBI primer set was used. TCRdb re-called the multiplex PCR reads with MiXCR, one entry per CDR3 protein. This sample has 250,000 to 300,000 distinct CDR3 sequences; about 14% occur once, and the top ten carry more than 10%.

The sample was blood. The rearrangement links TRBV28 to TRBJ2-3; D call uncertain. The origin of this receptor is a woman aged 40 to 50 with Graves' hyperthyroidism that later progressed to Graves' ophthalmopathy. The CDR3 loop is CASSWWEAGPDTQYF. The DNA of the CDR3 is TGTGCCAGCAGTTGGTGGGAAGCTGGCCCAGATACGCAGTATTTT.